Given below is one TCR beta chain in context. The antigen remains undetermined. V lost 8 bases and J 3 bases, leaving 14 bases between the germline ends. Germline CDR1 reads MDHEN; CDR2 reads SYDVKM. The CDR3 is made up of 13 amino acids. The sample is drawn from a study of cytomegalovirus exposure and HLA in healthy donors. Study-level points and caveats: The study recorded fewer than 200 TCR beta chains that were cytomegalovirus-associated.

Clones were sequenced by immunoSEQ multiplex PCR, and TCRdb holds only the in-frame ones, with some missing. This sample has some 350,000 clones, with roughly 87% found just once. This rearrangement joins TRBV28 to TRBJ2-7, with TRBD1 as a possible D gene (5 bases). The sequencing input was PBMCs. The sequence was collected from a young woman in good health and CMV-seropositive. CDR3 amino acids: CASLRDIGYEQYF. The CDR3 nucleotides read TGTGCCAGCCTCAGGGATATCGGCTACGAGCAGTACTTC.